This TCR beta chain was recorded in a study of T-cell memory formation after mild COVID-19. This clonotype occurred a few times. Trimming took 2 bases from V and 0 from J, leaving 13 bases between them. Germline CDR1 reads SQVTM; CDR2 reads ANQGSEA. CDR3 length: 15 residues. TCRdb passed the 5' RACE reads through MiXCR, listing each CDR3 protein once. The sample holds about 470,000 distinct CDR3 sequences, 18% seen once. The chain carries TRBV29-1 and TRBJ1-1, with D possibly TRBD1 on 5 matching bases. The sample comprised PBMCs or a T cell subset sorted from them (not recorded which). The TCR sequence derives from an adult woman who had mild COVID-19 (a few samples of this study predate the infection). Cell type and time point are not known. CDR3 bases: TGCAGCGTTGAATCGGGGCGGGGGATGAACACTGAAGCTTTCTTT. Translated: CSVESGRGMNTEAFF.